The 23 T cell receptor beta chains in this list originate from one sample, sequenced in a study of read filtering for tumor transcriptome and immune sequencing (dated by TCRdb to 2018 to 2021). Instrument on record: Illumina HiSeq 4000. The Immunoverse kit was used to build TCR libraries from around 400 ng RNA, with molecular barcoded adaptors covering alpha/delta and beta/gamma chains. TCRdb reworked the public reads: Q25 trimming with fastp, MiXCR clone assembly, productive beta chains retained. Each CDR3 protein appears once, grouped with its most common genes and DNA. The sample has fewer than 45,000 distinct CDR3 sequences on record, about 12% of them singletons. Of the sample, approximately 37% is held by the ten largest clones. Sequenced sample: a population of CD138-negative cells sorted from bone marrow. The meaning of the sample's cell subset or site label: bone marrow mononuclear cells depleted of CD138+ plasma/myeloma cells by negative magnetic selection. The origin of the receptors is a donor older than 35 with multiple myeloma.

The sample holds many counts of this clonotype. CDR3 loop: CASSPGRPNQPQHF. In DNA, the CDR3 is TGTGCCAGCAGCCCTGGACGGCCAAATCAGCCCCAGCATTTT. V is TRBV7-6 and J is TRBJ1-5; D unclear. The CDR3 extends over 14 amino acids. V dropped 5 bases and J dropped 4 bases, with 12 bases sitting between them. Germline lookup yields CDR1 SGHVS and CDR2 FNYEAQ.

This clonotype was seen repeatedly, ten times or more. The V call is TRBV5-1, the J call TRBJ2-1; D is undetermined. V was shortened by 0 bases and J by 8 bases, with 6 bases between the two germline ends. CDR3 length: 12 residues. Germline CDR1 is SGHRS and CDR2 is YFSETQ. CDR3 coding DNA: TGCGCCAGCAGCTTGGCCTCGGATGAGCAGTTCTTC. It translates to CASSLASDEQFF.

This clonotype was seen ten or more times. The CDR3 nucleotides are TGTGCCAGCTCACCACCGACGGAGGGTAATGAAAAACTGTTTTTT. It specifies CASSPPTEGNEKLFF. V is TRBV18 and J is TRBJ1-4; no clear D. Trimming pared 0 bases from V and 4 bases from J, leaving 9 bases between. The length of the CDR3 is 15 residues. The V gene's germline CDR1 is KGHSH and CDR2 LQKENI.

Regarding this clonotype: This may stem from a read error, because a much larger clone lies one nucleotide away. This chain uses TRBV29-1 with TRBJ2-5, with D possibly matching TRBD2 (6 bases). CDR3 length equals 11 residues. In germline, CDR1 is SQVTM, CDR2 ANQGSEA. The CDR3, as DNA: TGCAGAGGCCTAGCGACTGAGACCCAGTACTTC. It yields the protein CRGLATETQYF.

This clonotype was counted once. The J gene is TRBJ2-1, the V gene TRBV4-2, with 8 bases matching TRBD2. The CDR3 runs 16 residues. The junction had 7 bases not matched to a gene; V was cut back by 0 bases and J by 6 bases. Looked up from germline, CDR1 is LGHNA and CDR2 is YNFKEQ. Written as DNA, the CDR3 is TGTGCCAGCAGCCAAGATTGGATGACTAGCGTCAATGAGCAGTTCTTC. It encodes CASSQDWMTSVNEQFF.

This clonotype was recorded many times. V and J are TRBV6-1 and TRBJ1-4; 8 bases line up with TRBD1. The V and J ends lost 5 bases and 8 bases, in that order; junction bases with no gene match: 10. This CDR3 has 15 amino acids. The germline CDR1 and CDR2 sequences are MNHNS and SASEGT. The CDR3 reads CASSSATGQAEKLFF. The CDR3 DNA follows: TGTGCCAGCAGTTCGGCAACGGGACAGGCAGAAAAACTGTTTTTT.

With respect to this clonotype: Possible read error: a much larger clone is one base away. The rearrangement uses TRBV5-5 and TRBJ2-7, with 7 bases aligning to TRBD1. CDR1 and CDR2 from the germline V gene are SGHKS and YYEKEE (reference sequence). This CDR3 contains 14 residues. The V gene end was trimmed by 3 bases and the J gene end by 3 bases; junction bases not matched to a gene: 6. The CDR3 spells CASSYYRGNYEQYF. In nucleotides, the CDR3 is TGTGCCAGCAGCTATTACAGGGGCAACTACGAGCAGTACTTC.

Worth noting for this clonotype: This could be a read error, since a much larger clone is one nucleotide away. The chain carries TRBV10-3 and TRBJ2-5; D is unresolved. The CDR3 is 14 residues long. V was pared by 4 bases and J by 0 bases, with 9 bases between. CDR1 and CDR2 from the germline V gene are ENHRY and SYGVKD. DNA for the CDR3: TGTGCCATCAGTGGTACAGAGTACCAAGAGACCCAGTACTTC. Protein product: CAISGTEYQETQYF.

This clonotype came up many times. V is TRBV5-1 and J is TRBJ1-3; 8 bases line up with TRBD1. CDR3 length: 16 amino acids. Germline lookup yields CDR1 SGHRS and CDR2 YFSETQ. V gave up 3 bases and J gave up 6 bases; unmatched junction bases: 11. The CDR3 here is CASSSTGGNTENTIYF. DNA for the CDR3: TGCGCCAGCAGCTCTACAGGGGGTAATACTGAAAACACCATATATTTT.

As regards this clonotype: This may be a read error: a much more frequent sequence differs by one nucleotide. The CDR3 coding sequence is TGTGCCAGCGTAGGGGCTCCCCGGCGGGACTACGAGCAGTACTTC. It specifies CASVGAPRRDYEQYF. The rearrangement links TRBV6-2 or TRBV6-3 to TRBJ2-7; weak D call: TRBD2 (6 bases). Between the trimmed V and J ends, which lost 8 bases and 3 bases, there was a span of 20 bases. The CDR3 is 15 residues long. Germline lookup yields CDR1 MNHEY and CDR2 SVGEGT.

This clonotype was observed a single time. Only one base separates this from a far larger clonotype, so it likely reflects a read error. Because the CDR3 is missing its conserved closing phenylalanine or tryptophan, this is likely a read error. The rearrangement links TRBV7-7 to TRBJ2-1; tentative D call: TRBD2 (8 bases). The CDR3 runs to 15 residues. The germline gives CDR1 SSHAT, CDR2 FNYEAQ (reference sequence). The V gene lost 2 bases and the J gene lost 6 bases, with 14 bases spanning the gap. The CDR3 nucleotides are TGTGCCAGCAGCTTATTAGCGGGACAGCTCAATGAGCAGTTCCTC. Residues: CASSLLAGQLNEQFL.

This clonotype has at least ten counts. The chain couples TRBV19 to TRBJ2-1; D is uncertain. V was shortened by 1 base and J by 5 bases, with 6 bases between the two germline ends. CDR3 length equals 13 residues. CDR1 and CDR2 (germline): LNHDA, SQIVND (reference sequence). The CDR3, as DNA: TGTGCCAGTAGTATAGGGCCAGACAATGAGCAGTTCTTC. It specifies CASSIGPDNEQFF.

Concerning this clonotype itself: This may be a read error: a much more frequent sequence differs by one nucleotide. The chain couples TRBV6-6 to TRBJ2-7; 8 bases line up with TRBD1. The CDR3 consists of 15 residues. Germline V CDR1 and CDR2: MNHNY, SVGAGI (reference sequence). J lost 3 bases, V lost 5 bases, and 9 bases had no gene match. The CDR3 spells CASSLQGAKDYEQYF. The CDR3 DNA sequence: TGTGCCAGCAGTCTCCAGGGGGCCAAAGACTACGAGCAGTACTTC.

There are many counts of this clonotype. The V gene is TRBV10-3, the J gene TRBJ2-3, with 9 bases aligning to TRBD2. The CDR3 runs to 15 residues. With V trimmed by 4 bases and J by 1 base, 3 bases remained unmatched. CDR1 and CDR2 from the germline V gene are ENHRY and SYGVKD. The CDR3 protein is CAISGWTSGTDTQYF. CDR3 coding DNA: TGTGCCATCAGTGGTTGGACTAGCGGCACAGATACGCAGTATTTT.

This clonotype was observed a handful of times. It may be a read error: a sequence one base away is much more abundant. The gene calls are TRBV24-1 and TRBJ2-1, with 9 positions matching TRBD1. Losses at the gene ends were 7 bases for V and 5 bases for J; bases not matched to a gene: 8. The CDR3 spans 15 residues. Germline values: CDR1 KGHDR, CDR2 SFDVKD. The CDR3 spells CATRGTGSLHNEQFF. The DNA for the CDR3 is TGTGCCACCAGGGGGACAGGGAGCCTACACAATGAGCAGTTCTTC.

This clonotype was seen many times. The J gene is TRBJ2-4, the V gene TRBV28; D gene unclear. Germline values: CDR1 MDHEN, CDR2 SYDVKM. This CDR3 spans 12 amino acids. V lost 5 bases to trimming and J lost 9 bases, with 11 bases between them. In DNA form, the CDR3 reads TGTGCCAGCAGTGTGGGCTTTGGCATTCAGTACTTC. The encoded protein is CASSVGFGIQYF.

Many counts were recorded for this clonotype. The CDR3 protein is CASSLSRQGVGTQYF. The CDR3 DNA sequence: TGTGCCAGCAGTTTATCAAGGCAGGGTGTCGGTACGCAGTATTTT. The gene calls are TRBV28 and TRBJ2-3, with D perhaps TRBD1 (5 bases). Germline CDR1 and CDR2: MDHEN and SYDVKM. The V end was cut by 1 base, the J end by 8 bases, with 16 bases between. The CDR3 consists of 15 residues.

The sample holds many counts of this clonotype. This sequence joins TRBV5-1 and TRBJ1-1; 9 positions match TRBD1. The CDR3 has 16 residues. V lost 3 bases to trimming and J lost 5 bases; unmatched junction nucleotides: 11. CDR1 SGHRS and CDR2 YFSETQ come from the germline V gene. CDR3 nucleotides: TGCGCCAGCAGCTACCAGGTACAGGGGGCTGGGACTGAAGCTTTCTTT. Translation: CASSYQVQGAGTEAFF.

This clonotype was observed at least ten times. This chain links TRBV20-1 with TRBJ2-7, with a tentative D call TRBD1 (6 bases). This CDR3 contains 12 residues. CDR1 and CDR2 from the germline V gene are DFQATT and SNEGSKA (reference sequence). V lost 3 bases and J lost 5, with 11 bases in between. The CDR3 sequence: CSASVQGNEQYF. CDR3 nucleotides: TGCAGTGCTAGCGTACAGGGCAACGAGCAGTACTTC.

This clonotype was seen at least ten times. The chain combines TRBV20-1 with TRBJ1-5, with 7 bases lining up with TRBD1. Germline V gene lookup returns CDR1 DFQATT and CDR2 SNEGSKA (reference sequence). V gave up 6 bases and J gave up 1 base; unmatched junction bases: 15. CDR3 length: 17 amino acids. The CDR3 region is CSANPATGQRSNQPQHF. The DNA for the CDR3 is TGCAGTGCGAATCCCGCTACGGGACAGAGAAGCAATCAGCCCCAGCATTTT.

This clonotype was counted a single time. This chain connects TRBV7-9 to TRBJ1-1; D not certain. Germline V gives CDR1 SEHNR, CDR2 FQNEAQ (reference sequence). The CDR3 contains 18 residues. V shed 7 bases and J shed 8 bases, with 32 bases lying between them. Here the CDR3 reads CASNLDLYSNPRRSEAFF. The CDR3 DNA reads as TGTGCCAGCAACCTCGACTTGTATTCCAATCCGCGGAGGTCCGAAGCTTTCTTT. The whole variable domain, filled in from reference TRBV7-9 and TRBJ1-1, reads DTGVSQNPRHKITKRGQNVTFRCDPISEHNRLYWYRQTLGQGPEFLTYFQNEAQLEKSRLLSDRFSAERPKGSFSTLEIQRTEQGDSAMYLCASNLDLYSNPRRSEAFFGQGTRLTVV.

This clonotype was counted ten times or more. V gene TRBV30 combines with J gene TRBJ1-1; D is unclear. The CDR3 sequence is 15 residues long. Germline assignment: CDR1 GTSNPN and CDR2 SVGIG (reference sequence). The ends were cut back, 1 base at V and 3 bases at J, with 15 bases in the middle. This CDR3 is CAWSALGVVYTEAFF. CDR3 nucleotide sequence: TGTGCCTGGAGTGCCCTTGGGGTCGTCTACACTGAAGCTTTCTTT. Based on the CDR3 plus reference TRBV30 and TRBJ1-1, the full variable domain is SQTIHQWPATLVQPVGSPLSLECTVEGTSNPNLYWYRQAAGRGLQLLFYSVGIGQISSEVPQNLSASRPQDRQFILSSKKLLLSDSGFYLCAWSALGVVYTEAFFGQGTRLTVV.

The chain uses TRBV20-1 and TRBJ2-1; 7 bases match TRBD1. The germline CDR1 and CDR2 sequences are DFQATT and SNEGSKA (reference sequence). V shed 6 bases, J shed 0 bases, and the junction held 8 bases outside the gene matches. The CDR3 is made up of 15 amino acids. CDR3 in DNA: TGCAGTGCCCTCACCGGGGACAGCTCCTACAATGAGCAGTTCTTC. It specifies CSALTGDSSYNEQFF.